This T cell receptor beta chain was obtained from a study of T cells in Graves' hyperthyroidism and ophthalmopathy. Enrolled ophthalmopathy patients presented with a Clinical Activity Score of at least 3, a NOSPECS grade of at least 4, and disease duration under 3 months. Diagnostic decisions used clinical symptoms, serum thyroxine and TRAb, thyroid ultrasound and orbital computed tomography. Germline CDR1 and CDR2: SEHNR and FQNEAQ (reference sequence). The V and J ends lost 5 bases and 0 bases respectively, with 11 bases between them. This CDR3 is 15 amino acids long. The CDR3 regions of TCR beta were amplified from RNA transcripts. HTBI primers drove first-round RT-PCR of the TCR CDR3. One entry per CDR3 protein results from TCRdb running MiXCR on the multiplex PCR reads. The sample contains 500,000 to 750,000 distinct CDR3 sequences, 14% of which appear only once. This clonotype occurred a few times.

The clonotype was recovered from a young woman with Graves' ophthalmopathy. The sample comprised blood. The gene calls are TRBV7-9 and TRBJ1-5; D is ambiguous. The CDR3: CASSPPGNSNQPQHF. CDR3 nucleotide sequence: TGTGCCAGCAGCCCCCCAGGCAATAGCAATCAGCCCCAGCATTTT.